The T cell receptor beta chain under discussion was sequenced for a study of T cells after yellow fever vaccination. TCRdb fed the 5' RACE reads into MiXCR, producing one record per CDR3 protein. In the table there are 250,000 to 300,000 distinct CDR3 sequences, 5.2% of which are singletons. This clonotype came up a few times. Trimming removed 6 bases at V and 3 bases at J, with 15 bases between. Germline V gives CDR1 MNHEY, CDR2 SVGAGI. The CDR3 has 15 amino acids. The material sequenced was CD4+ T cells sorted from PBMCs, taken on the day of the yellow fever booster vaccination. The rearrangement uses TRBV6-5 and TRBJ1-5, with D perhaps matching TRBD1 (6 bases). The clonotype comes from a man between 18 and 29 years old who received the YFV17D yellow fever vaccine. The CDR3 DNA reads as TGTGCCAGCAGACCGGAACAGGGATTCAATCAGCCCCAGCATTTT. Amino acid sequence: CASRPEQGFNQPQHF.